This T cell receptor beta chain emerged from a study of blood T cells in healthy people across ages. This clonotype was seen just once. V was pared by 5 bases and J by 0 bases, with 5 bases of the junction left unmatched. This CDR3 comprises 15 residues. In germline, CDR1 is LNHNV, CDR2 YYDKDF (reference sequence). Through a sample-barcoded 5' primer and a J-beta primer mix, a second PCR was run for 7 to 11 cycles. TCRdb re-called the 5' RACE reads with MiXCR, one entry per CDR3 protein. Of about 830,000 distinct CDR3 sequences listed, around 68% were seen once; the top ten hold around 30%. The receptor was derived from a man between 25 and 39 years old in good health. The genes are TRBV15 and TRBJ2-3; 7 bases map to TRBD2. The sequencing sample was made of blood. Here the CDR3 reads CATSYLAESTDTQYF. The CDR3 DNA follows: TGTGCCACCAGCTATCTAGCGGAGAGCACAGATACGCAGTATTTT.